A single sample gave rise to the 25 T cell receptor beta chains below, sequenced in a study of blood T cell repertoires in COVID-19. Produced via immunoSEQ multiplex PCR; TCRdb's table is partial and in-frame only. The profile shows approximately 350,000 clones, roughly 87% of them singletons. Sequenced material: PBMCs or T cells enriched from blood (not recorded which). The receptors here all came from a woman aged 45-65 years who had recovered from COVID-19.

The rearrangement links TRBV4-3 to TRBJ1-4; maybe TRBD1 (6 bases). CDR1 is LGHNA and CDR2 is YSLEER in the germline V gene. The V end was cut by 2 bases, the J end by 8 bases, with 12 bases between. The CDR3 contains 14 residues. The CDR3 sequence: CASSQIQGGEKLFF. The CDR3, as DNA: TGCGCCAGCAGCCAAATACAGGGTGGAGAAAAACTGTTTTTT.

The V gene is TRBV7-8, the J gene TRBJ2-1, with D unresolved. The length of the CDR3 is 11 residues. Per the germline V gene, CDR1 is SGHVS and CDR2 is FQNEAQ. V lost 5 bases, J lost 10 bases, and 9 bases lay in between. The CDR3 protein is CASSPGFEQFF. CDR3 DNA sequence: TGTGCCAGCAGCCCCGGGTTCGAGCAGTTCTTC.

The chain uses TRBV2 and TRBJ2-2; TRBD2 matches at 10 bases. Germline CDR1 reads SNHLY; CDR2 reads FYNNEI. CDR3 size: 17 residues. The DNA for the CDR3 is TGTGCTATTAGGTCCCCAAGCGGGGGGGCTAGTGGCGGGGAGCTGTTTTTT. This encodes CAIRSPSGGASGGELFF.

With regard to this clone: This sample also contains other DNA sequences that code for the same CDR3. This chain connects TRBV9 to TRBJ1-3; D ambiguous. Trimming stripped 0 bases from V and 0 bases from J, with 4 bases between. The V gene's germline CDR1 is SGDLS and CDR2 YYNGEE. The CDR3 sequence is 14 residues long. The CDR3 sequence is CASSVAGSGNTIYF. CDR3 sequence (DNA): TGTGCCAGCAGCGTAGCGGGCTCTGGAAACACCATATATTTT.

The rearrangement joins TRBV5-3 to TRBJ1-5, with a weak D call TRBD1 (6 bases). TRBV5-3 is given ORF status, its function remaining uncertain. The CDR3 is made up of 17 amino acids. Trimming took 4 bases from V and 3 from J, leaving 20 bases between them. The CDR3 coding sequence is TGTGCCAGAAGCCCCACACCCGAGGGGGGGGACAATCAGCCCCAGCATTTT. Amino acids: CARSPTPEGGDNQPQHF.

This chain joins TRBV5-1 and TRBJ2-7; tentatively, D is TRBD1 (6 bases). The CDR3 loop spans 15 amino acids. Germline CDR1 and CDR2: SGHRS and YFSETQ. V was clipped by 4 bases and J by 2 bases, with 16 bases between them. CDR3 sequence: CASSPAGGQTYEQYF. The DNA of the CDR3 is TGCGCCAGCAGCCCGGCGGGTGGACAGACCTACGAGCAGTACTTC.

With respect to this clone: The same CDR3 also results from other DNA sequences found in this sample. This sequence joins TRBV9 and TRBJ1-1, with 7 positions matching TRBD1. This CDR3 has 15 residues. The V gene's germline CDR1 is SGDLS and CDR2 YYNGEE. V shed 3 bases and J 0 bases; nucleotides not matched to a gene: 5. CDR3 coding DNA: TGTGCCAGCAGCGCGTTACAGGGGATGAACACTGAAGCTTTCTTT. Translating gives CASSALQGMNTEAFF.

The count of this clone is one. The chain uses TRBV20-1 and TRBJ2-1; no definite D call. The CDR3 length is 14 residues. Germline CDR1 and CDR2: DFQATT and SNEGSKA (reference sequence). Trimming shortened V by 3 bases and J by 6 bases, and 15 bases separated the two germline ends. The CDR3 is CSASRQGGSNEQFF. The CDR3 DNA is TGCAGTGCTAGTAGGCAAGGCGGCTCCAATGAGCAGTTCTTC.

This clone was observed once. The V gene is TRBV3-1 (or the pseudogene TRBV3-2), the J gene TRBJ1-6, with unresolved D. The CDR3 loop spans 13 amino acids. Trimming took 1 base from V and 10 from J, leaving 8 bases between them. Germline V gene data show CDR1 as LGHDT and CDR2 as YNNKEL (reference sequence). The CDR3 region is CASSQAPQSPLHF. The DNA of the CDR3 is TGTGCCAGCAGCCAAGCCCCCCAGTCACCCCTCCACTTT.

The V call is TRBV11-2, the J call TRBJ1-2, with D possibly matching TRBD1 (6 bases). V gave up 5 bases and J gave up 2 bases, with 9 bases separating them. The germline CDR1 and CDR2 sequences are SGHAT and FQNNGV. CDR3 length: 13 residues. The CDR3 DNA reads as TGTGCCAGCAGCCCCCAGGGGAACTATGGCTACACCTTC. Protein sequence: CASSPQGNYGYTF.

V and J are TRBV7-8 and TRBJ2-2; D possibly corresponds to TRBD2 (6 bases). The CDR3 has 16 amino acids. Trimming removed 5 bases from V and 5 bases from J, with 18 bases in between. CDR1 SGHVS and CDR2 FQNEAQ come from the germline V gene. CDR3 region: CASSATATRGTGELFF. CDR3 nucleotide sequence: TGTGCCAGCAGCGCCACAGCAACTCGGGGGACCGGGGAGCTGTTTTTT.

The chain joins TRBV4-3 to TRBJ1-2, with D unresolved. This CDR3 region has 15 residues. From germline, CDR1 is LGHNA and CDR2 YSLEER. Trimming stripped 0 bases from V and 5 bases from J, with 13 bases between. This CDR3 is CASSQDRNTFYGYTF. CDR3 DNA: TGCGCCAGCAGCCAAGACAGGAACACTTTTTATGGCTACACCTTC.

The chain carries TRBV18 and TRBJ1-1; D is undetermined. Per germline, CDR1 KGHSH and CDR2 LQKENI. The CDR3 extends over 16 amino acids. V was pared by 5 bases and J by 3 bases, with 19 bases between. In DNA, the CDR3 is TGTGCCAGCTCAGAAATACCGGGAACGAGGTACACTGAAGCTTTCTTT. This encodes CASSEIPGTRYTEAFF. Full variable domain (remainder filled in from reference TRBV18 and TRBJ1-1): NAGVMQNPRHLVRRRGQEARLRCSPMKGHSHVYWYRQLPEEGLKFMVYLQKENIIDESGMPKERFSAEFPKEGPSILRIQQVVRGDSAAYFCASSEIPGTRYTEAFFGQGTRLTVV.

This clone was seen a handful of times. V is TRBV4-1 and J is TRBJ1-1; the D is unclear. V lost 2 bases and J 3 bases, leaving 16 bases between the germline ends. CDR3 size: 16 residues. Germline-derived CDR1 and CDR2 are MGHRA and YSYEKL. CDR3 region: CASSQPSAGRYTEAFF. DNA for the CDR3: TGCGCCAGCAGCCAACCCAGTGCGGGTCGGTACACTGAAGCTTTCTTT.

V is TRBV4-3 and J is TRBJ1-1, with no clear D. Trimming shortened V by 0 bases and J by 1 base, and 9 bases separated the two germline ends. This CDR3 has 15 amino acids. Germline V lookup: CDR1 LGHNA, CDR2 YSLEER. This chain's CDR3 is CASSQDPAGNTEAFF. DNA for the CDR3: TGCGCCAGCAGCCAAGATCCGGCAGGGAACACTGAAGCTTTCTTT.

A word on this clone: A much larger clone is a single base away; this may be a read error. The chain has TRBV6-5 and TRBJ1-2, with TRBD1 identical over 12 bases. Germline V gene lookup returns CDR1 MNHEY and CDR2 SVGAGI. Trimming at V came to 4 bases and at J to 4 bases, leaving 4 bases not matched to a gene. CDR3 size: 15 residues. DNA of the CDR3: TGTGCCAGCAGTTCCGGGACAGGGGGCTCCTATGGCTACACCTTC. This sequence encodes CASSSGTGGSYGYTF.

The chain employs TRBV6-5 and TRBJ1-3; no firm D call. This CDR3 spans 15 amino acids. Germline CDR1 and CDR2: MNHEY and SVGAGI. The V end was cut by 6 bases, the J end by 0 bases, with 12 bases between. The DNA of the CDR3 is TGTGCCAGCAGCCTCTCGGGGAGCTCTGGAAACACCATATATTTT. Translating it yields CASSLSGSSGNTIYF.

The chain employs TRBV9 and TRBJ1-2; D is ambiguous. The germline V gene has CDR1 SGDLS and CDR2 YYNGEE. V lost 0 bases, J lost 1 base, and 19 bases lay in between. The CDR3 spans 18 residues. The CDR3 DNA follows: TGTGCCAGCAGCGTAGCAGAGCAGGTTTCCTCTTTTAACTATGGCTACACCTTC. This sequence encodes CASSVAEQVSSFNYGYTF.

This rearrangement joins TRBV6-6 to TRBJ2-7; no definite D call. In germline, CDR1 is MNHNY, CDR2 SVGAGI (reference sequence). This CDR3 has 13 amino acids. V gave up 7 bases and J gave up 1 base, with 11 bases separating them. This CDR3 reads CASTETGSYEQYF. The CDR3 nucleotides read TGTGCCAGCACGGAGACGGGTTCCTACGAGCAGTACTTC.

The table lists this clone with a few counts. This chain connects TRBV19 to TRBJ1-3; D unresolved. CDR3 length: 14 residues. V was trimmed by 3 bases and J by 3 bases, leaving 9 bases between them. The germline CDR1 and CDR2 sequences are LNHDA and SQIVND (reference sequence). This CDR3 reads CASSIGAGGNTIYF. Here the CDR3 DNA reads TGTGCCAGTAGTATCGGAGCTGGTGGAAACACCATATATTTT.

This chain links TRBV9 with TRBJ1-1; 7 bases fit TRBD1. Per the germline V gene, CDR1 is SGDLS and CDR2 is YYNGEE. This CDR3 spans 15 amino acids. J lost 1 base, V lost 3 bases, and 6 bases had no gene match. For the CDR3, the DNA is TGTGCCAGCAGCGCTCAGGGGGGCGGGAACACTGAAGCTTTCTTT. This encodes CASSAQGGGNTEAFF.

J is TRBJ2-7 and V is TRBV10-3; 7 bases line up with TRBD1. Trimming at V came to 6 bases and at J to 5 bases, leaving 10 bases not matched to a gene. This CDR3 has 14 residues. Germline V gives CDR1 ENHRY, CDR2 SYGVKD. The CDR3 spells CAISLTGKFDEQYF. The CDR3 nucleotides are TGTGCCATCAGCTTGACAGGGAAGTTCGACGAGCAGTACTTC.

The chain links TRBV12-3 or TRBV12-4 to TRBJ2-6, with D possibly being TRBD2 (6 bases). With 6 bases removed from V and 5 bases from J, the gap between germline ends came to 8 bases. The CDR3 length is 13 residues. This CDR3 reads CASREGRANVLTF. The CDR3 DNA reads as TGTGCCAGCAGGGAGGGCCGGGCCAACGTCCTGACTTTC.

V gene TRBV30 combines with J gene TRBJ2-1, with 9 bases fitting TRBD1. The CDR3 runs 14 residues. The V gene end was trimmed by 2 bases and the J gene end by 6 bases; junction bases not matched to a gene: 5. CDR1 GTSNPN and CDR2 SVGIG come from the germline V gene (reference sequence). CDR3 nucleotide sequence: TGTGCCTGGAGTTCCGGGACAGGGTCCAATGAGCAGTTCTTC. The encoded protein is CAWSSGTGSNEQFF. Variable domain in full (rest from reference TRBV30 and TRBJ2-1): SQTIHQWPATLVQPVGSPLSLECTVEGTSNPNLYWYRQAAGRGLQLLFYSVGIGQISSEVPQNLSASRPQDRQFILSSKKLLLSDSGFYLCAWSSGTGSNEQFFGPGTRLTVL.

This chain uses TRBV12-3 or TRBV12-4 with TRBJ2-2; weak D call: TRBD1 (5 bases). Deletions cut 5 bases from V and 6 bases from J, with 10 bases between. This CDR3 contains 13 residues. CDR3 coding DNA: TGTGCCAGCAGTCTCAGGGTCCCCGGGGAGCTGTTTTTT. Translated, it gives CASSLRVPGELFF.